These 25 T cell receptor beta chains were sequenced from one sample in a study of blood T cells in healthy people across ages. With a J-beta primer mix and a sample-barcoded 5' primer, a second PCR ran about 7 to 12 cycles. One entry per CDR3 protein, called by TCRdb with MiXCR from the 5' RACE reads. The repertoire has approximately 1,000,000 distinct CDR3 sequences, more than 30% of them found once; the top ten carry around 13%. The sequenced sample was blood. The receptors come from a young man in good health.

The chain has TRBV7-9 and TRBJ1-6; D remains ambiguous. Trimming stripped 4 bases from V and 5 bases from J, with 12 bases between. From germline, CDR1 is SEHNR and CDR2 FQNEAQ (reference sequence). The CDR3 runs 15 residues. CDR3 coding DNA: TGTGCCAGCAGCTCCCGGGCCGCTCATAATTCACCCCTCCACTTT. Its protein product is CASSSRAAHNSPLHF. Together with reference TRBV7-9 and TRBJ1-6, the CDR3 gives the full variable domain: DTGVSQNPRHKITKRGQNVTFRCDPISEHNRLYWYRQTLGQGPEFLTYFQNEAQLEKSRLLSDRFSAERPKGSFSTLEIQRTEQGDSAMYLCASSSRAAHNSPLHFGNGTRLTVT.

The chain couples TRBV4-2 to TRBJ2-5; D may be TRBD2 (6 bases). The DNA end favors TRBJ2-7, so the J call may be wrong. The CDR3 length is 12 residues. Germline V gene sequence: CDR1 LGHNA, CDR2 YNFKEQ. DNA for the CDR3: TGTGCCAGCAGCCAAGGCGGGGTCGAGCAGTACTTC. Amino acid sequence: CASSQGGVEQYF.

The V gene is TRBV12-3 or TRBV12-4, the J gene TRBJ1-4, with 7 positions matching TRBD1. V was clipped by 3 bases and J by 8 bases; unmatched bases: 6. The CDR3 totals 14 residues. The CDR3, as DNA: TGTGCCAGCAGTTTCCGACAGGGTGGAGAAAAACTGTTTTTT. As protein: CASSFRQGGEKLFF.

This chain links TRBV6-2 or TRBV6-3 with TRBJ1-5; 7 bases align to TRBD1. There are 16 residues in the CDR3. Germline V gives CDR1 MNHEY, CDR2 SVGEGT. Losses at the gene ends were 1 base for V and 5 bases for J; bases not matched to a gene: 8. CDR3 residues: CASSYWDSNNHQPQHF. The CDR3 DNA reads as TGTGCCAGCAGTTACTGGGACAGCAATAATCATCAGCCCCAGCATTTT.

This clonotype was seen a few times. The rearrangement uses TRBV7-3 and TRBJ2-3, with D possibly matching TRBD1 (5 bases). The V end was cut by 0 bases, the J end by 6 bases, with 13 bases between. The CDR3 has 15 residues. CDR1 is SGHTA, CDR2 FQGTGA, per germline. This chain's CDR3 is CASSLTGPAWDTQYF. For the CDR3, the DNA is TGTGCCAGCAGCTTAACGGGGCCGGCGTGGGATACGCAGTATTTT. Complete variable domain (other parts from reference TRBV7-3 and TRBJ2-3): GAGVSQTPSNKVTEKGKYVELRCDPISGHTALYWYRQSLGQGPEFLIYFQGTGAADDSGLPNDRFFAVRPEGSVSTLKIQRTERGDSAVYLCASSLTGPAWDTQYFGPGTRLTVL.

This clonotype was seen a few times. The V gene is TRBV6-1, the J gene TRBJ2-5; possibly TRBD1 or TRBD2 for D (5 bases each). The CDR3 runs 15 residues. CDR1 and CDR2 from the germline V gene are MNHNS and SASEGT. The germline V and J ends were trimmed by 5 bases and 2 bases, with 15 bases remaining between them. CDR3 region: CASSPLRGEQETQYF. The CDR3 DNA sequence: TGTGCCAGCAGTCCCCTCCGGGGCGAACAAGAGACCCAGTACTTC.

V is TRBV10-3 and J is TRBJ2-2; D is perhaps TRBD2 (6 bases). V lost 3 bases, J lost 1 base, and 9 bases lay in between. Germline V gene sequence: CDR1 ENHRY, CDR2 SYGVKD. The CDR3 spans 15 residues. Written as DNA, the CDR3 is TGTGCCATCAGTGATAGCGGCAGGAACACCGGGGAGCTGTTTTTT. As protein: CAISDSGRNTGELFF.

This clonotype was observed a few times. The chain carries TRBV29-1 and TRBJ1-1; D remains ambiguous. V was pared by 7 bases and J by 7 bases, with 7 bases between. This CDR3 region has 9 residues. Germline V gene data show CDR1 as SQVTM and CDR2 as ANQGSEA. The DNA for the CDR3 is TGCAGCGCTGGACTTGAAGCTTTCTTT. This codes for CSAGLEAFF.

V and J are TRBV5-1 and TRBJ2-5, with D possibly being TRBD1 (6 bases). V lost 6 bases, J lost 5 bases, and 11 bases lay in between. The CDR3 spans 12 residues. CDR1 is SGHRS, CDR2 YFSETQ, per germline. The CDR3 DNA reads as TGCGCCAGCAAGGGCAGGGGTGAGACCCAGTACTTC. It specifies CASKGRGETQYF.

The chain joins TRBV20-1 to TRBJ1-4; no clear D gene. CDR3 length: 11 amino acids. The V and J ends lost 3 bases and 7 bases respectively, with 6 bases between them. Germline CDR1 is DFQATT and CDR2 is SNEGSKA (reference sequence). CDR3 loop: CSASWAEKLFF. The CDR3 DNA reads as TGCAGTGCTAGTTGGGCTGAAAAACTGTTTTTT.

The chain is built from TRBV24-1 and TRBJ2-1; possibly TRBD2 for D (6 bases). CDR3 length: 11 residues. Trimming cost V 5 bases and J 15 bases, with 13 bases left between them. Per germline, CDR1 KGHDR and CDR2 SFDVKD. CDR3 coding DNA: TGTGCCACCAGTGGCGCTAGCGCTCCGTTCTTC. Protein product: CATSGASAPFF.

This CDR3 is CASSQGLAGAREQFF. CDR3 DNA: TGCGCCAGCAGCCAAGGGTTAGCGGGAGCACGGGAGCAGTTCTTC. The chain combines TRBV4-3 with TRBJ2-1; 9 bases map to TRBD2. V shed 1 base and J 10 bases; nucleotides not matched to a gene: 8. This CDR3 has 15 residues. Germline CDR1 and CDR2: LGHNA and YSLEER.

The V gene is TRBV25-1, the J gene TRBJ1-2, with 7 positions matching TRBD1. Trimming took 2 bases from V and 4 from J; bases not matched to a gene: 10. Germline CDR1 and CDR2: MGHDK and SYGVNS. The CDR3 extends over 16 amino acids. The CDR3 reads CASSETYRGQGYGYTF. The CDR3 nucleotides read TGTGCCAGCAGTGAAACCTACAGGGGACAAGGCTATGGCTACACCTTC.

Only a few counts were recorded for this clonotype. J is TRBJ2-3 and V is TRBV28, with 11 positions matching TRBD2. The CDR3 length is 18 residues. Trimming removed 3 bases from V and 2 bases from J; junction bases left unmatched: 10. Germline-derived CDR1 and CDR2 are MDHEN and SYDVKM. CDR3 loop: CASSLTLLAGASTDTQYF. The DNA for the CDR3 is TGTGCCAGCAGTTTGACCTTACTAGCGGGGGCTTCCACAGATACGCAGTATTTT.

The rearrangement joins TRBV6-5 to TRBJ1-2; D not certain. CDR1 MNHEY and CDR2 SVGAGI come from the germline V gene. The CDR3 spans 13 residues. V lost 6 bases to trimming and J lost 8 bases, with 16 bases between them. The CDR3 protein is CASSRILSSGYTF. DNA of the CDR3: TGTGCCAGCAGCCGTATACTCAGTAGCGGCTACACCTTC.

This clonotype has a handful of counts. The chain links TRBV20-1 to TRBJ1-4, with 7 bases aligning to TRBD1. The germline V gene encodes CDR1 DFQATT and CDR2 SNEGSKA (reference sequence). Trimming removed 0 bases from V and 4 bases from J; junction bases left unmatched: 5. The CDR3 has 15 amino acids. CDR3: CSARDMTGINEKLFF. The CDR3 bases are TGCAGTGCTAGAGATATGACAGGGATTAATGAAAAACTGTTTTTT.

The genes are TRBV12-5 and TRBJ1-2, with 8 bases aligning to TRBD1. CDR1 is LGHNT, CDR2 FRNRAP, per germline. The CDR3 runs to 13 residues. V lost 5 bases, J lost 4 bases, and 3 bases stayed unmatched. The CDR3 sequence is CASGVDRVYGYTF. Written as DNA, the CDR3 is TGTGCTAGTGGTGTGGACAGGGTCTATGGCTACACCTTC.

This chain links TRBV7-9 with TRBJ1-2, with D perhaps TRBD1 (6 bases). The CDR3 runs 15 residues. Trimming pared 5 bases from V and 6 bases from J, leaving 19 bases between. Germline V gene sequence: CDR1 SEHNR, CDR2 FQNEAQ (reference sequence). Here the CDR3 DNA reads TGTGCCAGCAGCCCTAGGCCCACAGGGTTTGATGGCTACACCTTC. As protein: CASSPRPTGFDGYTF.

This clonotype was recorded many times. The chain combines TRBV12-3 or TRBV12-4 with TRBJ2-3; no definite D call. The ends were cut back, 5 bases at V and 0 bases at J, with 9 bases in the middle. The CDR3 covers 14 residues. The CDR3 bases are TGTGCCAGCAGTGTGTGGCCCAGCACAGATACGCAGTATTTT. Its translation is CASSVWPSTDTQYF.

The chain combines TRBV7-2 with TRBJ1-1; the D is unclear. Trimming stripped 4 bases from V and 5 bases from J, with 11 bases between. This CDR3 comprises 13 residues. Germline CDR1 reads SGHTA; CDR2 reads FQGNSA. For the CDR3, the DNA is TGTGCCAGCAGCTCACTCTCCCCGACTGAAGCTTTCTTT. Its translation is CASSSLSPTEAFF.

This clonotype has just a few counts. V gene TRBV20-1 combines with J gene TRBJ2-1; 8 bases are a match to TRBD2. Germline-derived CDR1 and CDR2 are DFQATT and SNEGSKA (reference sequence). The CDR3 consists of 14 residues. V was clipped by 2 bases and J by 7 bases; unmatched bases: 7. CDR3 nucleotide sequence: TGCAGTGCTAGAATCGGGGGGGCCGGTAATGAGCAGTTCTTC. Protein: CSARIGGAGNEQFF.

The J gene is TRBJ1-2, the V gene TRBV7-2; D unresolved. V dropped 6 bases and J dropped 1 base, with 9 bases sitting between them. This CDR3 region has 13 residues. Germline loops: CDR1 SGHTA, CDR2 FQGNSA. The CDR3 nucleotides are TGTGCCAGCAGTAAAGGGAATAACTATGGCTACACCTTC. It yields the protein CASSKGNNYGYTF.

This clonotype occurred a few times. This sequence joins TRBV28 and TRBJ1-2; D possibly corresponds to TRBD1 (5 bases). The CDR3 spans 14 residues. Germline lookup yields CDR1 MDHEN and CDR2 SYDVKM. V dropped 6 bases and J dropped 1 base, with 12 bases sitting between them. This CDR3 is CASSQGWDNYGYTF. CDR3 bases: TGTGCCAGCAGCCAGGGATGGGATAACTATGGCTACACCTTC.

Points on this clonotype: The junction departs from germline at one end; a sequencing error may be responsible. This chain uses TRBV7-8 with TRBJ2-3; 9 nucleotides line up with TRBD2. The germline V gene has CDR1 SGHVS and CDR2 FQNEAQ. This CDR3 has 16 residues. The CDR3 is CASSSLSGGSKDTQYF. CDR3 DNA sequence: TGTGCCAGCAGCTCCCTTAGCGGGGGAAGCAAAGATACGCAGTATTTT.

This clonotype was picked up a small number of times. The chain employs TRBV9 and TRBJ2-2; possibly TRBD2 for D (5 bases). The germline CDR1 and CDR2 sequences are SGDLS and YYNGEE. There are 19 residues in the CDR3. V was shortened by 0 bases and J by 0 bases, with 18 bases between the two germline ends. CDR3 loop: CASSVDYMRETANTGELFF. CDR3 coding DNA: TGTGCCAGCAGCGTAGATTATATGAGGGAAACCGCGAACACCGGGGAGCTGTTTTTT.